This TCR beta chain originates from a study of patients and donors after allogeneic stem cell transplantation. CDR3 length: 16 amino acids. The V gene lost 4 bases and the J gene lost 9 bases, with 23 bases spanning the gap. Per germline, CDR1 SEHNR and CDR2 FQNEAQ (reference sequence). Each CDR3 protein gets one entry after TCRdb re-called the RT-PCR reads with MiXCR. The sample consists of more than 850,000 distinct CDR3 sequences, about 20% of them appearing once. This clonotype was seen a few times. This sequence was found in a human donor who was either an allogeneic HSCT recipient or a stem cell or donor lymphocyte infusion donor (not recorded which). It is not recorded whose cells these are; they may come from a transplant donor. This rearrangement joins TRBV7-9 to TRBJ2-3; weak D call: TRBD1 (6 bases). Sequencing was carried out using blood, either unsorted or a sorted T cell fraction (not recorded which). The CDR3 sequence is CASSWLSGATTITQYF. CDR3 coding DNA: TGTGCCAGCAGCTGGTTATCAGGGGCCACTACAATCACGCAGTATTTT.